This T cell receptor (beta chain) was obtained from a study of T cells after yellow fever vaccination. TCR cDNA, made by 5'RACE template switching, carried an added universal primer site and UMIs. Using its own MiXCR run on the 5' RACE reads, TCRdb lists one record per CDR3 protein. The sample lists about 58,000 distinct CDR3 sequences, about 6.6% occurring once. In its sample, this clonotype was seen many times. Its specificity is unknown. Study-level findings and limits: The study re-detected most primary-vaccination clones after the booster (96% CD4, roughly 85% CD8).

The ends were cut back, 0 bases at V and 8 bases at J, with 14 bases in the middle. The CDR3 sequence is 15 residues long. Per the germline V gene, CDR1 is LNHNV and CDR2 is YYDKDF (reference sequence). This specimen consisted of CD8+ T cells sorted from PBMCs, obtained on the day of the first yellow fever vaccination. The gene calls are TRBV15 and TRBJ2-1, with D maybe TRBD2 (5 bases). The origin of this receptor is a man aged 18-30 years who received the YFV17D yellow fever vaccine. The CDR3 spells CATSRDARGGDEQFF. Written as DNA, the CDR3 is TGTGCCACCAGCAGAGATGCTCGGGGTGGCGATGAGCAGTTCTTC.